This T cell receptor beta chain was recorded in a study of blood T cell repertoires in COVID-19. The Seattle patients joined while their infection was active and were tracked longitudinally afterward. Some clones are missing from TCRdb's copy, which holds only in-frame ones; the method was immunoSEQ multiplex PCR. The data hold approximately 22,000 clones, with 75% to 90% observed a single time. The CDR3 is 15 amino acids. The ends lost 4 bases at V and 4 bases at J; junction bases unmatched: 6. Per the germline V gene, CDR1 is SGHTS and CDR2 is YDEGEE. V usage is TRBV5-8 and J usage is TRBJ1-3, with 9 bases aligning to TRBD1. The sequence was obtained from a woman aged 70-85 years with COVID-19, enrolled during active disease. The specimen was peripheral blood. CDR3 DNA sequence: TGTGCCAGCAGCGTCCCGACAGGGGGAGGAAACACCATATATTTT. Translation gives CASSVPTGGGNTIYF.